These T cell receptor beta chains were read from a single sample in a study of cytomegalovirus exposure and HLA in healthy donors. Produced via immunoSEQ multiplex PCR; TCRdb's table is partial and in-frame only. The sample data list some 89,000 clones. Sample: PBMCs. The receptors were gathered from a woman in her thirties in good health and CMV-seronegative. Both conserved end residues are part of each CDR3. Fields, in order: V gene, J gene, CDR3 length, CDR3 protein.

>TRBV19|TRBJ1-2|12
CASSMSQGGYTF
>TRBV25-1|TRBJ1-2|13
CASSQDSHYGYTF
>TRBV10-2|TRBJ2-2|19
CASSERSGLAGSVTGELFF
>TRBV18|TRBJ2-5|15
CASSPPTSGQETQYF
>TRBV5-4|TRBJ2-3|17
CASSSWTSGGTTDTQYF
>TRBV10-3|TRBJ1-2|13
CAIIPDMGDGYTF
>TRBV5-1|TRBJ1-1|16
CASSSLTGALNTEAFF
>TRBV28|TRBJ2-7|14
CASSLYGRTYEQYF
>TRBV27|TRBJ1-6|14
CASRSGGGNSPLHF
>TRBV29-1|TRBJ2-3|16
CSVDRLERGGSATQYF
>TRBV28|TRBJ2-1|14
CASSWDRAFNEQFF
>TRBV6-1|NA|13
CASLGQGDYEQYF
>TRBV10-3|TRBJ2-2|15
CAISDVGLGVGELFF
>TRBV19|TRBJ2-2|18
CASSSDLTRGRNTGELFF
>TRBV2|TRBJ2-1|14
CASRAAAPPNEQFF
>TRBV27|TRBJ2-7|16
CASSRTGVLGSYEQYF
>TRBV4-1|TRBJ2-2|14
CASSQASGAGELFF
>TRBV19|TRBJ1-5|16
CASTPGQGGRNQPQHF
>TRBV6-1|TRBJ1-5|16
CASSVGSLYSNQPQHF
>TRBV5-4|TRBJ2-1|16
CASSLKLAGPYDEQFF
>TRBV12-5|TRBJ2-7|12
CASGLWGPEQYF
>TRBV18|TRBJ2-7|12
CASSPQGAEQYF
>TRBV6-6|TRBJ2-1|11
CASVLVDEQFF
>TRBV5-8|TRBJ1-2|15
CASSNYRGRGYGYTF
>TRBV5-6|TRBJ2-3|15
CASSTLQGSTDTQYF
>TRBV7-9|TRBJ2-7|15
CASSFGLAISYEQYF
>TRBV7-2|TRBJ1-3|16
CASSLGQGDSGNTIYF
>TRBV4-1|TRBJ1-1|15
CASSQDPRAHSEAFF
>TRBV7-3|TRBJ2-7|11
CASSSGGEQYF
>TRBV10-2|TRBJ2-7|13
CASSEIQLNCCYF
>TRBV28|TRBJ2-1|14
CASRMSGSFYEQFF
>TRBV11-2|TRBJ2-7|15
CASSLVGGSWYEQYF
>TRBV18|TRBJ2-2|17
CASSPIVPGGDTGELFF
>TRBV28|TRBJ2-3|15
CASSPPKRDRDTQYF
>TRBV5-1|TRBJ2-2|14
CASSLGLAIGELFF
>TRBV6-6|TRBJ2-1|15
CASSYLETSGNEQFF
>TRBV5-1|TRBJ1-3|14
CASSDSTSGNTIYF
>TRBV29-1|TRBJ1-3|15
CSVDPLSGAGNTIYF
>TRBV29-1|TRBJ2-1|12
CSTPRDENEQFF
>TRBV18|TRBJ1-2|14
CASSPPPSREDYTF
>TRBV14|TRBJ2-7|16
CASSQDRHREFYEQYF
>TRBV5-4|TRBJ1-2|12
CASSLGEDGYTF
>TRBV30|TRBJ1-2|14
CAWAPGGGDYGYTF
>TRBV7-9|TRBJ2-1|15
CASSLVTSGFNEQFF
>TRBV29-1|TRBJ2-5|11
CSVKRGETQYF
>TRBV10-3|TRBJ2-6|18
CAITPGQGVNSGANVLTF
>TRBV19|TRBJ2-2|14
CACTGGPNTGELFF
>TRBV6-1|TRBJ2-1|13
CASSDRDRGEQFF
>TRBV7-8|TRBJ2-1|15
CASSRSAGAFNEQFF
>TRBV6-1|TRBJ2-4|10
CASSDGSKCF
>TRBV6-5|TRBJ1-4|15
CASSPRGGNNEKLFF
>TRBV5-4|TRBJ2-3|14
CASSLDLRGDTQYF
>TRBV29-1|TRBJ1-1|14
CSVVRGGVNTEAFF
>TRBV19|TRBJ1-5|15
CASSPQDRVGEPQHF